This T cell receptor beta chain was sequenced during a study of CD8+ T cells in alopecia areata. The overall study: After 6 to 18 months of tofacitinib, follow-up continued 6 months off drug. Study conclusions and caveats: For lesional scalp, especially alopecia totalis/universalis, clonality was higher than in normal scalp.

Isolated RNA was reverse transcribed into cDNA used as the sequencing template. Only in-frame clones appear in the TCRdb table, and some are missing; sequencing was by immunoSEQ multiplex PCR. The sample has about 180,000 clones, about 70% seen once. The CDR3 is 12 residues long. V gave up 1 base and J gave up 5 bases, with 6 bases separating them. CDR1 and CDR2 from the germline V gene are SNHLY and FYNNEI. In this sample, this clone turned up once. As yet, its antigen is unknown. The sequence was collected from a human donor with alopecia areata. The gene calls are TRBV2 and TRBJ2-7; D is unclear. The sample in question was CD8+ T cells sorted from blood, obtained at week 0. The CDR3 region has the DNA TGTGCCAGCAGTGAAGTCAACGACGAGCAGTACTTC. Its protein product is CASSEVNDEQYF. The full variable domain, in which reference TRBV2 and TRBJ2-7 provide the parts outside the CDR3, is EPEVTQTPSHQVTQMGQEVILRCVPISNHLYFYWYRQILGQKVEFLVSFYNNEISEKSEIFDDQFSVERPDGSNFTLKIRSTKLEDSAMYFCASSEVNDEQYFGPGTRLTVT.